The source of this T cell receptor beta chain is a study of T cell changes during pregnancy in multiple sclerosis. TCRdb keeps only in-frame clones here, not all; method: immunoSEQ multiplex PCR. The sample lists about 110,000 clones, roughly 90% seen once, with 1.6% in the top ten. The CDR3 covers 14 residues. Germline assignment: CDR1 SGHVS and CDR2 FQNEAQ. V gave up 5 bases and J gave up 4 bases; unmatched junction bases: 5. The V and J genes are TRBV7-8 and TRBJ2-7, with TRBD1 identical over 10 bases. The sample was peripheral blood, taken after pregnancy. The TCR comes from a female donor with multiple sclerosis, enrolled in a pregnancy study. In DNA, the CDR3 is TGTGCCAGCAGCCCGACAGGGGGCAATTACGAGCAGTACTTC. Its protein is CASSPTGGNYEQYF. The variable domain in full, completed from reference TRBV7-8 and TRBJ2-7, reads GAGVSQSPRYKVAKRGQDVALRCDPISGHVSLFWYQQALGQGPEFLTYFQNEAQLDKSGLPSDRFFAERPEGSVSTLKIQRTQQEDSAVYLCASSPTGGNYEQYFGPGTRLTVT.